The entry that follows covers one TCR beta chain sequence. This CDR3 spans 13 amino acids. The germline gives CDR1 MDHEN, CDR2 SYDVKM. Trimming took 4 bases from V and 4 from J, leaving 11 bases between them. The sample originates from a study of beta chain features in type 1 diabetes. On the study more broadly: All samples together contributed 85 million to 120 million sorted cells for examination.

Investigators reverse transcribed all isolated RNA, so they sequenced expressed TCRB transcripts. The table came from immunoSEQ multiplex PCR; TCRdb's copy has only in-frame clones and leaves some out. The sample lists under 900,000 clones, 15% to 20% occurring once. This sequence was found in a woman aged 18-29 years in good health. Sequenced input: naive CD4+ T cells from blood. The chain joins TRBV28 to TRBJ2-7; D is perhaps TRBD2 (5 bases). Here the CDR3 DNA reads TGTGCCAGCAGTTCGTCTGGACTTTACGAGCAGTACTTC. This gives the protein CASSSSGLYEQYF.